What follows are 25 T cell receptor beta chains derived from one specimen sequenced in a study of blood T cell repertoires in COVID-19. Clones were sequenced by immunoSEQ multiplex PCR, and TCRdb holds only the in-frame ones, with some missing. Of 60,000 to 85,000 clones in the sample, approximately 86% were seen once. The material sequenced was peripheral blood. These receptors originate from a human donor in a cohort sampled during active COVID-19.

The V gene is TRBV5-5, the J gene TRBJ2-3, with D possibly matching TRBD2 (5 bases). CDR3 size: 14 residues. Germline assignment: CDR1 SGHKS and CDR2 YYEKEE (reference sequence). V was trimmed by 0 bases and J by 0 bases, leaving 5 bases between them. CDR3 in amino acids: CASSLGGSTDTQYF. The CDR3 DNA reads TGTGCCAGCAGCTTGGGAGGGAGCACAGATACGCAGTATTTT.

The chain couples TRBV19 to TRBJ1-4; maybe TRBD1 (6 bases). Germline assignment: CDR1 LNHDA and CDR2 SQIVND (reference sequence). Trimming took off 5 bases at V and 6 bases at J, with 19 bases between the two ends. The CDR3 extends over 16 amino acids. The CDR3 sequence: CASSDIYGPGDEKLFF. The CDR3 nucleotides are TGTGCCAGTAGTGACATTTACGGGCCAGGGGATGAAAAACTGTTTTTT.

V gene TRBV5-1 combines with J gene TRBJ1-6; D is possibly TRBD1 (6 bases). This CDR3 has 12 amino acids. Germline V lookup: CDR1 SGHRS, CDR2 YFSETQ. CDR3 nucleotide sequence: TGCGGGGAAGTGACAGGTGATTCACCCCTCCACTTT. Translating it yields CGEVTGDSPLHF.

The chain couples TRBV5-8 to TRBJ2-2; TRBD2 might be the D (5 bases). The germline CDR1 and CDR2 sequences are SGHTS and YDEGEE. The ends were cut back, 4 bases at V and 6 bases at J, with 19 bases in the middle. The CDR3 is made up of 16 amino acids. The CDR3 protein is CASSPQRGRMAGELFF. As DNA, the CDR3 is TGTGCCAGCAGCCCCCAGCGAGGGCGTATGGCCGGGGAGCTGTTTTTT.

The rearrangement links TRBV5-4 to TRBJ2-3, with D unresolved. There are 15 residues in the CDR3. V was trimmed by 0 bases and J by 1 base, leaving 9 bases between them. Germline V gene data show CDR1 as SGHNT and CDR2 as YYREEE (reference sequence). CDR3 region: CASSLASSGTDTQYF. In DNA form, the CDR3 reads TGTGCCAGCAGCTTGGCTTCCTCGGGCACAGATACGCAGTATTTT.

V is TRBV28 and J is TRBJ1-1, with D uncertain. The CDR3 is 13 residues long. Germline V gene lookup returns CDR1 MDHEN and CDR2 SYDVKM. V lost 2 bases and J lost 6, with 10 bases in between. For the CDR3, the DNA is TGTGCCAGCAGTTTAACCGGCGGAGCTGAAGCTTTCTTT. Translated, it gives CASSLTGGAEAFF.

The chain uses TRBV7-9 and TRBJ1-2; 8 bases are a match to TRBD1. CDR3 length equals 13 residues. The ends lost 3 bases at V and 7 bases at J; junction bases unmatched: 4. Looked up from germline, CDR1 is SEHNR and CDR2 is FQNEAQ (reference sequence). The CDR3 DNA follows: TGTGCCAGCAGCTTTGGACAGGGTTTTGGCTACACCTTC. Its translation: CASSFGQGFGYTF.

The CDR3 DNA sequence: TGTGCCATCAGGGACAGGGTCAAAGAAAAACTGTTTTTT. It specifies CAIRDRVKEKLFF. The chain couples TRBV10-3 to TRBJ1-4; 8 nucleotides line up with TRBD1. V dropped 6 bases and J dropped 8; count of bases not matched to a gene: 5. The CDR3 consists of 13 residues. The germline CDR1 and CDR2 sequences are ENHRY and SYGVKD.

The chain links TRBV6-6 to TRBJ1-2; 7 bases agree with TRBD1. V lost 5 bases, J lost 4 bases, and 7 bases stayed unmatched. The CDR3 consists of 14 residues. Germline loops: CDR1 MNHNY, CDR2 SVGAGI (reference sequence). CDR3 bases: TGTGCCAGCAGTCCCGGGACAGTGAGCTATGGCTACACCTTC. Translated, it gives CASSPGTVSYGYTF.

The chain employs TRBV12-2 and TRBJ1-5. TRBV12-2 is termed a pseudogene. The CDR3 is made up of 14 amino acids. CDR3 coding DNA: TGTGCAAGTCGCTCCGATCGGGTGGGGGGTCCCCAGCATTTT. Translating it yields CASRSDRVGGPQHF.

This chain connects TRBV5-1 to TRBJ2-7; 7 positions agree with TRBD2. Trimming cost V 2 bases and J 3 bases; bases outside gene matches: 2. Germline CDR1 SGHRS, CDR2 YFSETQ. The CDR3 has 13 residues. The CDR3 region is CASSLERGYEQYF. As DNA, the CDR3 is TGCGCCAGCAGCTTAGAGCGGGGCTACGAGCAGTACTTC.

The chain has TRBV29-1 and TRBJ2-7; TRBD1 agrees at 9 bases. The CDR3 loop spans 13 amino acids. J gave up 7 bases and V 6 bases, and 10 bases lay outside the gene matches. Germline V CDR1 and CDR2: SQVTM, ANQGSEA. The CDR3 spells CSVVPQGAGEQYF. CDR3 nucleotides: TGCAGCGTAGTACCACAGGGGGCGGGGGAGCAGTACTTC.

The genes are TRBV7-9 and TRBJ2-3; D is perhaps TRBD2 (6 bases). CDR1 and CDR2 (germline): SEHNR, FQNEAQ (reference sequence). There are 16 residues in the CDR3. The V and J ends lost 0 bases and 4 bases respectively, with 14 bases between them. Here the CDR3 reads CASSLAGGGSADTQYF. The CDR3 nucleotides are TGTGCCAGCAGCTTAGCGGGGGGAGGTTCGGCAGATACGCAGTATTTT.

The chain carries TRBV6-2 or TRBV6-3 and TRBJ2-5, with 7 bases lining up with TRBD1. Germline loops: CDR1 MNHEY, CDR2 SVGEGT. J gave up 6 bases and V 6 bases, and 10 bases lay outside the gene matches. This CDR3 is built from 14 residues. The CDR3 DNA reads TGTGCCAGCAGCCTCCGTGAGGGGGCGCAGACCCAGTACTTC. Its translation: CASSLREGAQTQYF.

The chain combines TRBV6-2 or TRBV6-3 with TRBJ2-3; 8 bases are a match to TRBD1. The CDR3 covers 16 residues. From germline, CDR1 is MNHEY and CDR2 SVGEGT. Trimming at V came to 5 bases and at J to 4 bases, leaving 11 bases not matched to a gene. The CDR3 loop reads CASSTRTQGAPDTQYF. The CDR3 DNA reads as TGTGCCAGCAGTACCAGGACGCAGGGGGCCCCAGATACGCAGTATTTT.

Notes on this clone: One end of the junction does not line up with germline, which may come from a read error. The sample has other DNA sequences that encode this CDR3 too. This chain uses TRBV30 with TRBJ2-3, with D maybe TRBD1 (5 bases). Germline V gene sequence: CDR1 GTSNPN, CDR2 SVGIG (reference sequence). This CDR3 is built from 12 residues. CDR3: CAWSEKGHTQYF. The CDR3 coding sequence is TGTGCCTGGAGTGAAAAGGGGCATACACAGTATTTT.

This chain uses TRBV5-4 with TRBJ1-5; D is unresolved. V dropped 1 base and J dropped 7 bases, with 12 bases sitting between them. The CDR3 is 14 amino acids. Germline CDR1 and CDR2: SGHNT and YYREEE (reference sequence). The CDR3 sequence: CASSLFGVNQPQHF. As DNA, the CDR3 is TGTGCCAGCAGCTTGTTCGGGGTAAACCAGCCCCAGCATTTT.

The CDR3: CASSEGRGEDTDTQYF. The DNA of the CDR3 is TGTGCCAGCAGTGAAGGGAGAGGGGAGGACACAGATACGCAGTATTTT. V usage is TRBV2 and J usage is TRBJ2-3, with D perhaps matching TRBD2 (6 bases). The CDR3 is 16 residues long. The germline gives CDR1 SNHLY, CDR2 FYNNEI. With 1 base removed from V and 2 bases from J, the gap between germline ends came to 13 bases.

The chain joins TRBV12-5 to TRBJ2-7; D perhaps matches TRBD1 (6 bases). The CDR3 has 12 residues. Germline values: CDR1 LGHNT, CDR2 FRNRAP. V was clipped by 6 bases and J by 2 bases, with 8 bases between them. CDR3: CASGPGAYEQYF. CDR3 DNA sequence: TGTGCTAGTGGACCAGGGGCCTACGAGCAGTACTTC.

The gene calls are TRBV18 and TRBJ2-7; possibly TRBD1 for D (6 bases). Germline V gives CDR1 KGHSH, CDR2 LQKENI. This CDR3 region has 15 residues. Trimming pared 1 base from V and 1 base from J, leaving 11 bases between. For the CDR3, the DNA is TGTGCCAGCTCACCACAGGGGGTAGGTTCCTACGAGCAGTACTTC. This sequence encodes CASSPQGVGSYEQYF.

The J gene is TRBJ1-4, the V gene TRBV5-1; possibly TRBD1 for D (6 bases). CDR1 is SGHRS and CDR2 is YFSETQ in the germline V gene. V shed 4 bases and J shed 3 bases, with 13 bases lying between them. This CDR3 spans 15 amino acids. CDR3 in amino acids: CASSRGGVPNEKLFF. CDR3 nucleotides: TGCGCCAGCAGCCGAGGGGGGGTGCCTAATGAAAAACTGTTTTTT.

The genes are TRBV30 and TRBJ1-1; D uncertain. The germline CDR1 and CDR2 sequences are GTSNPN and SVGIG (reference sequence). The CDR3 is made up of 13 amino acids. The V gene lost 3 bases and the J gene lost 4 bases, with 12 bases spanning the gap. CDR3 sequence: CAWRSQAGTEAFF. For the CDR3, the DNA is TGTGCCTGGAGGAGCCAGGCGGGCACTGAAGCTTTCTTT.

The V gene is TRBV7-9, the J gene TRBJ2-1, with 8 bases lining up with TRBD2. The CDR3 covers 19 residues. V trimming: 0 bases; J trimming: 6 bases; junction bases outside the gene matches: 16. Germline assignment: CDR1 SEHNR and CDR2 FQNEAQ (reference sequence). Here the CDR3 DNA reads TGTGCCAGCAGCTTAGCACTCCTCACAGGGACTAGGGTACCCAATGAGCAGTTCTTC. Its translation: CASSLALLTGTRVPNEQFF. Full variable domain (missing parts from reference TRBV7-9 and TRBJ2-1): DTGVSQNPRHKITKRGQNVTFRCDPISEHNRLYWYRQTLGQGPEFLTYFQNEAQLEKSRLLSDRFSAERPKGSFSTLEIQRTEQGDSAMYLCASSLALLTGTRVPNEQFFGPGTRLTVL.

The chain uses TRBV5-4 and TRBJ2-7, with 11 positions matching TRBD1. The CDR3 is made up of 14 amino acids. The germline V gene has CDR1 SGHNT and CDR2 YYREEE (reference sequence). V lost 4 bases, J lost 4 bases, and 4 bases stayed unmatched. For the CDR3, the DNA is TGTGCCAGCAGCCCGGACAGGGGGCAATACGAGCAGTACTTC. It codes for CASSPDRGQYEQYF.

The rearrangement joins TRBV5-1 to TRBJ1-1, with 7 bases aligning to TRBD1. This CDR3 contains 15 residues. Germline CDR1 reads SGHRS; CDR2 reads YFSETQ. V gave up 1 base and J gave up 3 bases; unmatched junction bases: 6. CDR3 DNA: TGCGCCAGCAGCTTGTGGACAGGCAGGGACACTGAAGCTTTCTTT. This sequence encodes CASSLWTGRDTEAFF.